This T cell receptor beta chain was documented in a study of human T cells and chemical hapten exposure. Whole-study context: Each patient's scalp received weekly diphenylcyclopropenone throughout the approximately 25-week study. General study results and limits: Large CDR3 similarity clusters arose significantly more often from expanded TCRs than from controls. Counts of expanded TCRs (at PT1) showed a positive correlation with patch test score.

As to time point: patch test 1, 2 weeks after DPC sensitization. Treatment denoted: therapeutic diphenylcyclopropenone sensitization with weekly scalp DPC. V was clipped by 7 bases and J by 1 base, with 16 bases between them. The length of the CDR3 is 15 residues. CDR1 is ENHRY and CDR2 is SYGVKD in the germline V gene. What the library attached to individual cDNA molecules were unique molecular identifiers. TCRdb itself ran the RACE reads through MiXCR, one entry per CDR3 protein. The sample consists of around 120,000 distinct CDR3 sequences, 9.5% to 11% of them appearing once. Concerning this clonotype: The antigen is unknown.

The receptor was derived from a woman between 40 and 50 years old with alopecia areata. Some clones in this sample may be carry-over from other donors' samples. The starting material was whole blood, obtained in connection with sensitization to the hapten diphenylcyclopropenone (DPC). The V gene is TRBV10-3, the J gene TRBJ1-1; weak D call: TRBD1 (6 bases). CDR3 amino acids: CAITQTGIENTEAFF. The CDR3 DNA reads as TGTGCCATCACCCAGACAGGTATCGAGAACACTGAAGCTTTCTTT.